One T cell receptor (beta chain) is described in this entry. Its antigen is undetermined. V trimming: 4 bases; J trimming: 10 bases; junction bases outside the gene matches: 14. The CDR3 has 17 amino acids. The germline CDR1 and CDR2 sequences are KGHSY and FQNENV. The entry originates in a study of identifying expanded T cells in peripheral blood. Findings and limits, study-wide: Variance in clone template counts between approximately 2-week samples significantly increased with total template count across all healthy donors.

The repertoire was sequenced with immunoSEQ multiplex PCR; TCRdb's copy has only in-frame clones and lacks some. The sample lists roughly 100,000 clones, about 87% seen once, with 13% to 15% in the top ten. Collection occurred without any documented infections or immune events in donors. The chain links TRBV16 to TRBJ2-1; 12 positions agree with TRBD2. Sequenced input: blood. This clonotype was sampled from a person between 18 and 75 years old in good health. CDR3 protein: CASSPGTSGRRLGEQFF. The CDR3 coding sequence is TGTGCCAGCAGCCCCGGGACTAGCGGGCGGCGGTTGGGGGAGCAGTTCTTC.